A single sample is the source of the 10 T cell receptor beta chains below, sequenced in a study of cytomegalovirus exposure and HLA in healthy donors. In the PCR, 60 Vbeta and 13 Jbeta primers were used. The repertoire was sequenced with immunoSEQ multiplex PCR; TCRdb's copy has only in-frame clones and lacks some. The sample contains about 250,000 clones, 65% to 85% of which appear only once. Sequenced input: PBMCs. The receptors here all came from a female donor in good health and CMV-seronegative.

J is TRBJ1-5 and V is TRBV9; no clear D. This CDR3 has 16 residues. Germline CDR1 and CDR2: SGDLS and YYNGEE. The V gene lost 4 bases and the J gene lost 0 bases, with 14 bases spanning the gap. The CDR3 sequence is CASSPDFGVSNQPQHF. The CDR3 region has the DNA TGTGCCAGCAGCCCCGACTTCGGGGTTAGCAATCAGCCCCAGCATTTT.

The chain recombines TRBV4-2 with TRBJ1-1; TRBD1 aligns across 7 bases. From germline, CDR1 is LGHNA and CDR2 YNFKEQ. The CDR3 has 15 residues. Losses at the gene ends were 2 bases for V and 4 bases for J; bases not matched to a gene: 7. The chain's CDR3 is CASSQRQGDATEAFF. CDR3 nucleotides: TGTGCCAGCAGCCAAAGACAGGGAGACGCCACTGAAGCTTTCTTT.

The gene calls are TRBV9 and TRBJ1-3; 7 nucleotides agree with TRBD1. V shed 0 bases and J 2 bases; nucleotides not matched to a gene: 2. This CDR3 has 15 amino acids. CDR1 SGDLS and CDR2 YYNGEE come from the germline V gene. CDR3 protein: CASSVGGQTGNTIYF. The CDR3 region has the DNA TGTGCCAGCAGCGTAGGGGGACAGACTGGAAACACCATATATTTT.

The chain joins TRBV5-1 to TRBJ2-5; 12 bases fit TRBD2. Per the germline V gene, CDR1 is SGHRS and CDR2 is YFSETQ. V lost 4 bases to trimming and J lost 2 bases; unmatched junction nucleotides: 12. CDR3 length: 18 amino acids. DNA of the CDR3: TGCGCCAGCAGCCCATATATAGGACTAGCGGGGATTCAAGAGACCCAGTACTTC. Translation: CASSPYIGLAGIQETQYF.

The chain links TRBV12-5 to TRBJ2-7; possibly TRBD1 for D (6 bases). This CDR3 comprises 19 residues. V was pared by 3 bases and J by 2 bases, with 26 bases between. Germline V lookup: CDR1 LGHNT, CDR2 FRNRAP. CDR3 in amino acids: CASGFPMDSQQDSPYEQYF. CDR3 nucleotide sequence: TGTGCTAGTGGTTTTCCAATGGACTCCCAGCAGGACAGCCCCTACGAGCAGTACTTC.

The chain links TRBV7-9 to TRBJ1-1; TRBD1 agrees at 10 bases. V was pared by 6 bases and J by 3 bases, with 7 bases of the junction left unmatched. Per the germline V gene, CDR1 is SEHNR and CDR2 is FQNEAQ (reference sequence). The CDR3 extends over 15 amino acids. The CDR3 bases are TGTGCCAGCAGTGATTTGGACAGGGGGGACACTGAAGCTTTCTTT. Protein product: CASSDLDRGDTEAFF.

The rearrangement joins TRBV7-9 to TRBJ2-7, with TRBD2 matching 11 bases. This CDR3 is built from 19 residues. Losses at the gene ends were 5 bases for V and 3 bases for J; bases not matched to a gene: 18. Germline values: CDR1 SEHNR, CDR2 FQNEAQ (reference sequence). The DNA for the CDR3 is TGTGCCAGCAGCAACCCCTTAGTAGCGGGAGGGCCTTCACTCTACGAGCAGTACTTC. It codes for CASSNPLVAGGPSLYEQYF.

This chain joins TRBV27 and TRBJ2-3, with 10 bases lining up with TRBD1. Trimming at V came to 10 bases and at J to 1 base, leaving 8 bases not matched to a gene. The CDR3 loop spans 15 amino acids. Germline V gene sequence: CDR1 MNHEY, CDR2 SMNVEV (reference sequence). In DNA form, the CDR3 reads TGTGCCACCCGGGACAGGGGCGCAGGCACAGATACGCAGTATTTT. Its translation is CATRDRGAGTDTQYF.

The CDR3 sequence: CASSWGGLEAFF. The CDR3 DNA follows: TGTGCCAGCAGTTGGGGCGGTCTTGAAGCTTTCTTT. The chain carries TRBV6-5 and TRBJ1-1; tentative D call: TRBD1 (5 bases). V lost 4 bases to trimming and J lost 7 bases, with 10 bases between them. There are 12 residues in the CDR3. Germline CDR1 MNHEY, CDR2 SVGAGI.

The chain uses TRBV4-1 and TRBJ2-2, with 11 bases lining up with TRBD2. Germline loops: CDR1 MGHRA, CDR2 YSYEKL. Trimming took 8 bases from V and 5 from J; bases not matched to a gene: 19. This CDR3 has 19 amino acids. The CDR3 DNA follows: TGCGCCAGCGACAAGGGATCTTTACTAGCGGGAGTAGGTACCGGGGAGCTGTTTTTT. Encoded protein: CASDKGSLLAGVGTGELFF.